These 31 T cell receptor beta chains originate from one sample sequenced in a study of regulatory T cells in long-lasting Graves disease. Sequencing libraries for TCR beta were prepared with iRepertoire HTBI primers and Arm-PCR of CDR3 regions. TCRdb re-analysed the multiplex PCR reads in MiXCR, keeping a single row per CDR3 protein. The table shows about 400,000 distinct CDR3 sequences, with approximately 16% occurring only once. Time point of the sample: newly diagnosed GD, antithyroid drugs for less than 3 months. TCR sequences were obtained from RNA taken from PBMCs. These data also featured in a second study, about T cells in Graves' hyperthyroidism and ophthalmopathy.

The source was peripheral blood mononuclear cells (PBMCs), collected at new diagnosis, from a patient treated with antithyroid drugs. The receptors were gathered from a middle-aged woman with Graves disease.

This clonotype has just a few counts. This chain joins TRBV5-8 and TRBJ1-2; tentatively, D is TRBD1 (5 bases). CDR1 is SGHTS and CDR2 is YDEGEE in the germline V gene. Trimming removed 4 bases at V and 6 bases at J, with 22 bases between. This CDR3 is 16 amino acids long. CDR3 sequence: CASSPSGLSPRDGYTF. The CDR3 nucleotides read TGTGCCAGCAGCCCCTCGGGGCTGTCCCCTCGGGATGGCTACACCTTC.

In its sample, this clonotype was seen a few times. The gene calls are TRBV6-2 or TRBV6-3 and TRBJ1-2; 7 bases map to TRBD1. CDR1 is MNHEY and CDR2 is SVGEGT in the germline V gene. This CDR3 has 15 amino acids. The trim removed 6 bases at V and 2 bases at J, leaving 9 bases unmatched. The CDR3 spells CASRPTTGTNYGYTF. The CDR3 coding sequence is TGTGCCAGCAGACCCACGACAGGGACGAACTATGGCTACACCTTC.

At least ten counts were recorded for this clonotype. CDR3 sequence reads: CASSETGVGSPLHF. The CDR3 nucleotides are TGTGCCAGCAGCGAGACAGGGGTAGGGTCACCCCTCCACTTT. V is TRBV2 and J is TRBJ1-6, with TRBD1 matching over 8 bases. The germline V gene has CDR1 SNHLY and CDR2 FYNNEI. The ends lost 6 bases at V and 10 bases at J; junction bases unmatched: 8. The CDR3 consists of 14 residues.

There are many counts of this clonotype. The chain carries TRBV6-1 and TRBJ2-5; 11 bases align to TRBD1. The CDR3 runs to 14 residues. With 10 bases clipped from V and 5 bases from J, the junction kept 9 bases outside the gene matches. CDR1 MNHNS and CDR2 SASEGT come from the germline V gene. CDR3 nucleotides: TGTGCCACGCGGACAGGGGGCTTGGTTGAGACCCAGTACTTC. This codes for CATRTGGLVETQYF.

This clonotype was recorded many times. The gene calls are TRBV12-3 or TRBV12-4 and TRBJ2-7; 7 nucleotides align to TRBD2. J gave up 0 bases and V 6 bases, and 5 bases lay outside the gene matches. CDR3 length: 14 residues. The CDR3 DNA sequence: TGTGCCAGCAGCCCTAGCGGAGCCTCCTACGAGCAGTACTTC. Encoded protein: CASSPSGASYEQYF.

This chain joins TRBV5-1 and TRBJ1-2; D ambiguous. Trimming removed 0 bases from V and 6 bases from J, with 6 bases in between. The CDR3 runs to 12 residues. Germline CDR1 reads SGHRS; CDR2 reads YFSETQ. The CDR3: CASSLGEDGYTF. The CDR3 DNA is TGCGCCAGCAGCTTGGGGGAGGATGGCTACACCTTC.

Many counts were recorded for this clonotype. The CDR3 nucleotides are TGTGTCACCGTTGGACCTGAAAAACTGTTTTTT. It specifies CVTVGPEKLFF. The chain links TRBV2 to TRBJ1-4; D unclear. From germline, CDR1 is SNHLY and CDR2 FYNNEI. The CDR3 runs to 11 residues.

This chain joins TRBV25-1 and TRBJ2-4; no reliable D call. Trimming pared 3 bases from V and 4 bases from J, leaving 10 bases between. Germline V gives CDR1 MGHDK, CDR2 SYGVNS. The CDR3 contains 14 residues. CDR3 nucleotide sequence: TGTGCCAGCAGTGATGTAGGGAATAAAAACATTCAGTACTTC. Translation gives CASSDVGNKNIQYF.

The V and J genes are TRBV7-2 and TRBJ1-5, with a weak D call TRBD1 (6 bases). The CDR3 length is 16 residues. V was trimmed by 1 base and J by 8 bases, leaving 18 bases between them. Germline assignment: CDR1 SGHTA and CDR2 FQGNSA. The CDR3, as DNA: TGTGCCAGCAGCTTAGAGGGCAGGGGACTTTGGGAGCCCCAGCATTTT. It specifies CASSLEGRGLWEPQHF. Full variable domain (missing parts from reference TRBV7-2 and TRBJ1-5): GAGVSQSPSNKVTEKGKDVELRCDPISGHTALYWYRQSLGQGLEFLIYFQGNSAPDKSGLPSDRFSAERTGGSVSTLTIQRTQQEDSAVYLCASSLEGRGLWEPQHFGDGTRLSIL.

For this clonotype: A much larger clone differs by one base, so this may be a read error. The V call is TRBV7-9, the J call TRBJ1-2, with D possibly being TRBD1 (5 bases). Per germline, CDR1 SEHNR and CDR2 FQNEAQ (reference sequence). This CDR3 is built from 14 residues. CDR3: CASSTQGWFYSYTF. As DNA, the CDR3 is TGTGCCAGCAGCACCCAGGGATGGTTCTATAGCTACACCTTC. Combining the CDR3 with reference TRBV7-9 and TRBJ1-2 gives the whole variable domain DTGVSQNPRHKITKRGQNVTFRCDPISEHNRLYWYRQTLGQGPEFLTYFQNEAQLEKSRLLSDRFSAERPKGSFSTLEIQRTEQGDSAMYLCASSTQGWFYSYTFGSGTRLTVV.

This clonotype was seen ten or more times. The chain uses TRBV9 and TRBJ2-3, with TRBD2 as a possible D gene (5 bases). CDR3 length equals 16 residues. Germline V gene lookup returns CDR1 SGDLS and CDR2 YYNGEE. Trimming removed 1 base from V and 1 base from J, with 13 bases in between. CDR3 bases: TGTGCCAGCAGCGTAAGCTCATCGAGGGGCACAGATACGCAGTATTTT. This codes for CASSVSSSRGTDTQYF.

This clonotype was detected many times. The rearrangement joins TRBV18 to TRBJ2-7; TRBD2 aligns across 11 bases. J lost 3 bases, V lost 5 bases, and 3 bases had no gene match. Germline V gene sequence: CDR1 KGHSH, CDR2 LQKENI. This CDR3 has 14 amino acids. CDR3 amino acids: CASSKLAGDYEQYF. CDR3 sequence (DNA): TGTGCCAGCTCAAAACTAGCGGGGGACTACGAGCAGTACTTC.

Ten or more counts support this clonotype. This chain links TRBV27 with TRBJ2-3; TRBD2 matches at 11 bases. The CDR3 covers 18 residues. J was trimmed by 6 bases and V by 6 bases; bases with no gene match: 17. Germline CDR1 is MNHEY and CDR2 is SMNVEV (reference sequence). This chain's CDR3 is CASSPYPVLAGEWDTQYF. The CDR3 DNA is TGTGCCAGCAGCCCCTACCCGGTACTAGCGGGAGAGTGGGATACGCAGTATTTT.

This clonotype has at least ten counts. The chain carries TRBV12-3 or TRBV12-4 and TRBJ2-3; D unresolved. V was cut by 1 base and J by 1 base, with 9 bases left in between. The CDR3 is 15 amino acids. CDR3 protein: CASSLGLLGTDTQYF. Here the CDR3 DNA reads TGTGCCAGCAGTTTAGGCCTCTTAGGCACAGATACGCAGTATTTT.

This clonotype showed up just a few times. V and J are TRBV4-3 and TRBJ2-5; 11 bases fit TRBD1. The J call may be in error: the DNA end matches TRBJ2-1 better. The CDR3 contains 16 residues. Germline CDR1 and CDR2: LGHNA and YSLEER. The CDR3 DNA reads as TGCGCCAGCAGCCATGAGGGACAGGGGGGATACAATGAGCAGTTCTTC. This gives the protein CASSHEGQGGYNEQFF.

This clonotype was seen at least ten times. The chain has TRBV27 and TRBJ2-7; D gene unclear. This CDR3 spans 14 amino acids. V lost 8 bases and J 0 bases, leaving 14 bases between the germline ends. The germline V gene has CDR1 MNHEY and CDR2 SMNVEV (reference sequence). The CDR3 here is CASRMKFTSYEQYF. In nucleotides, the CDR3 is TGTGCCAGCCGAATGAAGTTCACCTCCTACGAGCAGTACTTC.

There are a few counts of this clonotype. CDR3 sequence (DNA): TGTGCTAGTGCCCCCGAGCGACTCAGCGGTTATGAGCAGTTCTTC. This gives the protein CASAPERLSGYEQFF. The chain combines TRBV12-5 with TRBJ2-1; a weak D match, TRBD2 (5 bases). The CDR3 has 15 residues. V dropped 7 bases and J dropped 8 bases, with 21 bases sitting between them. The germline V gene has CDR1 LGHNT and CDR2 FRNRAP.

This clonotype was picked up many times. The chain employs TRBV28 and TRBJ1-1; 7 bases match TRBD1. The CDR3 consists of 17 residues. CDR1 is MDHEN, CDR2 SYDVKM, per germline. Trimming took 2 bases from V and 0 from J; bases not matched to a gene: 9. This CDR3 reads CASSLSRDRFMNTEAFF. CDR3 coding DNA: TGTGCCAGCAGTTTAAGCCGGGACAGATTCATGAACACTGAAGCTTTCTTT.

This clonotype was found many times. This chain connects TRBV12-3 or TRBV12-4 to TRBJ2-1; either TRBD1 or TRBD2 may supply D (6 bases each). The CDR3 contains 13 residues. The V end lost 7 bases, the J end lost 7 bases, and 14 bases lay between the germline ends. CDR3 sequence reads: CASTGGRWNEQFF. CDR3 coding DNA: TGTGCCAGCACCGGGGGCCGGTGGAATGAGCAGTTCTTC.

This clonotype has ten or more counts. This CDR3 reads CASSEVDFQETQYF. CDR3 in DNA: TGTGCCAGCAGTGAAGTTGACTTCCAAGAGACCCAGTACTTC. The chain links TRBV2 to TRBJ2-1; D unclear. The J call may be wrong; the DNA end is better matched by TRBJ2-5. Germline V gene lookup returns CDR1 SNHLY and CDR2 FYNNEI. The CDR3 consists of 14 residues.

This clonotype has a handful of counts. The V gene is TRBV14, the J gene TRBJ2-7; D remains unclear. Germline loops: CDR1 SGHDN, CDR2 FVKESK. The CDR3 is 17 residues long. The germline V and J ends were trimmed by 3 bases and 2 bases, with 20 bases remaining between them. CDR3 sequence: CASSQSLLLSDTYEQYF. The CDR3 DNA follows: TGTGCCAGCAGCCAGAGCCTCCTATTGAGCGATACCTACGAGCAGTACTTC.

This clonotype was seen repeatedly, ten times or more. The chain uses TRBV2 and TRBJ1-2; no clear D gene. Per germline, CDR1 SNHLY and CDR2 FYNNEI. The CDR3 consists of 15 residues. V dropped 5 bases and J dropped 1 base, with 14 bases sitting between them. Written as DNA, the CDR3 is TGTGCCAGCAGTCTAACCGGGAAGAATAACTATGGCTACACCTTC. This codes for CASSLTGKNNYGYTF. Full variable domain (rest looked up from reference TRBV2 and TRBJ1-2): EPEVTQTPSHQVTQMGQEVILRCVPISNHLYFYWYRQILGQKVEFLVSFYNNEISEKSEIFDDQFSVERPDGSNFTLKIRSTKLEDSAMYFCASSLTGKNNYGYTFGSGTRLTVV.

There are a few counts of this clonotype. The chain has TRBV13 and TRBJ2-1; D assignment may be TRBD1 or TRBD2 (5 bases each). Trimming cost V 3 bases and J 9 bases, with 15 bases left between them. This CDR3 comprises 14 residues. The V gene's germline CDR1 is PRHDT and CDR2 FYEKMQ (reference sequence). This chain's CDR3 is CASSLGTKSGEQFF. The DNA of the CDR3 is TGTGCCAGCAGCTTGGGGACCAAGTCGGGTGAGCAGTTCTTC.

This sequence joins TRBV14 and TRBJ1-2; TRBD1 matches 7 bases. CDR1 is SGHDN, CDR2 FVKESK, per germline. The CDR3 has 15 residues. The J segment lost 3 bases and the V segment lost 1 base, leaving 5 bases of the junction unmatched. CDR3 coding DNA: TGTGCCAGCAGCCAAGTACAGGGGACTTACTATGGCTACACCTTC. Amino acid sequence: CASSQVQGTYYGYTF.

This clonotype has ten or more counts. One junction end does not reproduce the germline sequence, and a read error may be involved. The chain carries TRBV5-1 and TRBJ1-6, with a tentative D call TRBD1 (5 bases). CDR1 and CDR2 (germline): SGHRS, YFSETQ. CDR3 size: 15 residues. The CDR3, as DNA: TGTGCCAGCAGCTTGGAAGGGGCGTCTAATTCACCCCTCCACTTT. Translation gives CASSLEGASNSPLHF. The variable domain in full, completed from reference TRBV5-1 and TRBJ1-6, reads KAGVTQTPRYLIKTRGQQVTLSCSPISGHRSVSWYQQTPGQGLQFLFEYFSETQRNKGNFPGRFSGRQFSNSRSEMNVSTLELGDSALYLCASSLEGASNSPLHFGNGTRLTVT.

The rearrangement uses TRBV5-4 and TRBJ2-3; no clear D gene. Between the trimmed V and J ends, which lost 3 bases and 7 bases, there was a span of 15 bases. This CDR3 region has 14 residues. Germline CDR1 reads SGHNT; CDR2 reads YYREEE (reference sequence). The chain's CDR3 is CASSSTLTAHTQYF. The CDR3 DNA sequence: TGTGCCAGCAGCTCTACGCTCACTGCGCATACGCAGTATTTT. The whole variable domain, filled in from reference TRBV5-4 and TRBJ2-3, reads ETGVTQSPTHLIKTRGQQVTLRCSSQSGHNTVSWYQQALGQGPQFIFQYYREEENGRGNFPPRFSGLQFPNYSSELNVNALELDDSALYLCASSSTLTAHTQYFGPGTRLTVL.

In this sample, this clonotype turned up many times. The rearrangement uses TRBV29-1 and TRBJ2-3; D gene uncertain. The CDR3 has 12 residues. Germline CDR1 reads SQVTM; CDR2 reads ANQGSEA. Trimming took off 7 bases at V and 3 bases at J, with 11 bases between the two ends. The DNA of the CDR3 is TGCAGCGCCCGCACGACAACAGATACGCAGTATTTT. This codes for CSARTTTDTQYF.

This clonotype was counted at least ten times. The chain links TRBV27 to TRBJ1-6; 7 bases fit TRBD1. The CDR3 spans 17 residues. Germline assignment: CDR1 MNHEY and CDR2 SMNVEV (reference sequence). V lost 4 bases and J lost 4; bases outside the gene matches: 10. This chain's CDR3 is CASSWKLQGTYNSPLHF. For the CDR3, the DNA is TGTGCCAGCAGTTGGAAACTACAGGGGACGTATAATTCACCCCTCCACTTT.

In its sample, this clonotype was seen many times. V is TRBV7-8 and J is TRBJ2-2, with TRBD1 identical over 10 bases. CDR3 length: 16 residues. The V gene end was trimmed by 5 bases and the J gene end by 3 bases; junction bases not matched to a gene: 6. CDR1 is SGHVS and CDR2 is FQNEAQ in the germline V gene. CDR3 loop: CASSPGQGWDTGELFF. Written as DNA, the CDR3 is TGTGCCAGCAGCCCGGGACAGGGGTGGGACACCGGGGAGCTGTTTTTT.

This clonotype was picked up a small number of times. This may come from a read error, since a much larger clone is one base off. V and J are TRBV11-2 and TRBJ2-7, with D possibly being TRBD1 or TRBD2 (6 bases each). Germline V CDR1 and CDR2: SGHAT, FQNNGV. The CDR3 totals 15 residues. CDR3: CASSPGGTGAYGQYF. The DNA of the CDR3 is TGTGCCAGCAGCCCCGGGGGTACGGGGGCCTACGGGCAGTACTTC.

This clonotype was recorded at least ten times. The V gene is TRBV29-1, the J gene TRBJ2-3; D is uncertain. Germline V gene lookup returns CDR1 SQVTM and CDR2 ANQGSEA. This CDR3 is 13 amino acids long. With 4 bases removed from V and 0 bases from J, the gap between germline ends came to 8 bases. The CDR3 DNA is TGCAGCGTTGTAGTGGAAAGCACAGATACGCAGTATTTT. Amino acid sequence: CSVVVESTDTQYF.